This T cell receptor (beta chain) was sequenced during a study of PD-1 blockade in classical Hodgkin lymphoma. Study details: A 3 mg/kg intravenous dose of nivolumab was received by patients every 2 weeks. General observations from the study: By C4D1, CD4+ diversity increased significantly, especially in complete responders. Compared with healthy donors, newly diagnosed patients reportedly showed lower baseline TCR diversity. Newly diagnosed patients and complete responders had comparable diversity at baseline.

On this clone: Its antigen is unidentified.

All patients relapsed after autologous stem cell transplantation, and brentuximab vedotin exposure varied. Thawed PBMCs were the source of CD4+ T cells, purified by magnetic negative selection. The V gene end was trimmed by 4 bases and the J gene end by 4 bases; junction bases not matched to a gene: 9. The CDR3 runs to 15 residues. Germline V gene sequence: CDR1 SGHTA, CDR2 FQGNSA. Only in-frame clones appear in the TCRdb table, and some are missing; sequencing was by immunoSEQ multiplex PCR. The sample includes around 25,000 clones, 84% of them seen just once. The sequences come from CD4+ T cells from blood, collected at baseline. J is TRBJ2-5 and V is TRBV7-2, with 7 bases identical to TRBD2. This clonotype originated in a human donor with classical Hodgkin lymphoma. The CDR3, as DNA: TGTGCCAGCAGCTCAGCCGGGACTATAACAGAGACCCAGTACTTC. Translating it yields CASSSAGTITETQYF.